Following are 21 T cell receptor beta chains from one sample sequenced in a study of T cells in Graves' hyperthyroidism and ophthalmopathy. From RNA transcripts, TCR beta CDR3 regions were amplified. The primer set for the first-round RT-PCR of the TCR CDR3 was HTBI. TCRdb re-called the multiplex PCR reads through MiXCR, storing one row per CDR3 protein. Of hundreds of thousands of distinct CDR3 sequences in the sample, about 38% were seen once. Sequences were obtained from blood. These receptors originate from a man between 18 and 29 years old with Graves' hyperthyroidism.

This chain joins TRBV9 and TRBJ2-7, with D perhaps assigned TRBD1 or TRBD2 (6 bases each). CDR3 length: 13 amino acids. Per germline, CDR1 SGDLS and CDR2 YYNGEE. Trimming took off 0 bases at V and 5 bases at J, with 9 bases between the two ends. The DNA of the CDR3 is TGTGCCAGCAGCGTAGGAGGGGGGAACGAGCAGTACTTC. As protein: CASSVGGGNEQYF. The entire variable domain, with the rest obtained from reference TRBV9 and TRBJ2-7, is as follows: DSGVTQTPKHLITATGQRVTLRCSPRSGDLSVYWYQQSLDQGLQFLIQYYNGEERAKGNILERFSAQQFPDLHSELNLSSLELGDSALYFCASSVGGGNEQYFGPGTRLTVT.

This clonotype was picked up one time. This chain links TRBV19 with TRBJ1-1; a weak D match, TRBD1 (5 bases). The CDR3 runs 12 residues. V was trimmed by 11 bases and J by 7 bases, leaving 17 bases between them. CDR1 and CDR2 (germline): LNHDA, SQIVND (reference sequence). The CDR3 sequence is CAWSQGRLEAFF. The CDR3 DNA reads as TGTGCCTGGAGTCAGGGCCGGCTTGAAGCTTTCTTT.

V is TRBV11-3 and J is TRBJ1-6; tentative D call: TRBD1 (5 bases). There are 13 residues in the CDR3. The germline gives CDR1 SGHNT, CDR2 YENEEA. V lost 0 bases and J 12 bases, leaving 9 bases between the germline ends. The CDR3 loop is CASSLETGRPLHF. Here the CDR3 DNA reads TGTGCCAGCAGCTTAGAGACGGGACGACCCCTCCACTTT. The variable domain in full, with the rest retrieved from reference TRBV11-3 and TRBJ1-6, is EAGVVQSPRYKIIEKKQPVAFWCNPISGHNTLYWYLQNLGQGPELLIRYENEEAVDDSQLPKDRFSAERLKGVDSTLKIQPAELGDSAVYLCASSLETGRPLHFGNGTRLTVT.

This clonotype was seen at least ten times. This rearrangement joins TRBV4-2 to TRBJ1-2; no definite D call. The V gene lost 0 bases and the J gene lost 8 bases, with 7 bases spanning the gap. The CDR3 consists of 12 residues. The V gene's germline CDR1 is LGHNA and CDR2 YNFKEQ. This CDR3 is CASSQDQTGYTF. As DNA, the CDR3 is TGTGCCAGCAGCCAAGACCAGACGGGCTACACCTTC.

In this sample, this clonotype turned up many times. The V gene is TRBV29-1, the J gene TRBJ1-1; D call uncertain. V was clipped by 1 base and J by 2 bases, with 8 bases between them. The CDR3 is 13 residues long. Germline V gives CDR1 SQVTM, CDR2 ANQGSEA. The CDR3 DNA follows: TGCAGCGTTGAAGCAAGCAGAAACACTGAAGCTTTCTTT. Translation: CSVEASRNTEAFF.

The genes are TRBV2 and TRBJ2-7; D remains ambiguous. Germline-derived CDR1 and CDR2 are SNHLY and FYNNEI. V lost 5 bases and J lost 2, with 10 bases in between. The CDR3 runs to 13 residues. CDR3 nucleotides: TGTGCCAGCAGTTCCAGGCCAACCTACGAGCAGTACTTC. Translated, it gives CASSSRPTYEQYF.

As to this clonotype: A read error may account for a junction end that differs from germline. The rearrangement joins TRBV10-3 to TRBJ2-5; possibly TRBD2 for D (6 bases). The CDR3 sequence is 13 residues long. CDR1 is ENHRY and CDR2 is SYGVKD in the germline V gene. The CDR3, as DNA: TGTGCCTCCCGTGAGGCTAGCGAAGAGGCCCAGTACTTC. Amino acids: CASREASEEAQYF.

In this sample, this clonotype turned up many times. V gene TRBV29-1 combines with J gene TRBJ2-7, with D perhaps matching TRBD1 (6 bases). Germline CDR1 and CDR2: SQVTM and ANQGSEA. V was cut by 4 bases and J by 6 bases, with 10 bases left in between. The CDR3 has 11 amino acids. The CDR3 region is CSVATGPEQYF. The CDR3 coding sequence is TGCAGCGTTGCCACAGGGCCCGAGCAGTACTTC.

As regards this clonotype: One end of the junction is discordant with germline, which a read error may explain. The chain joins TRBV2 to TRBJ1-4; maybe TRBD1 (6 bases). CDR1 and CDR2 (germline): SNHLY, FYNNEI. CDR3 size: 17 residues. The CDR3 DNA is TGCGCCAGCAGTCACCTAGTGAACAGGGTTTTGAATGAAAAACTGTTTTTT. Protein product: CASSHLVNRVLNEKLFF.

In this sample, this clonotype turned up a few times. The V call is TRBV4-3, the J call TRBJ2-5, with TRBD2 matching over 7 bases. Germline CDR1 is LGHNA and CDR2 is YSLEER. The CDR3 spans 16 residues. V lost 2 bases and J lost 5; bases outside the gene matches: 11. This CDR3 reads CASSQYFGGLGETQYF. For the CDR3, the DNA is TGCGCCAGCAGCCAATACTTCGGCGGACTAGGGGAGACCCAGTACTTC.

This chain connects TRBV7-9 to TRBJ1-1; 10 bases are shared with TRBD1. The CDR3 runs 15 residues. Germline-derived CDR1 and CDR2 are SEHNR and FQNEAQ (reference sequence). The trim removed 5 bases at V and 1 base at J, leaving 4 bases unmatched. CDR3 DNA sequence: TGTGCCAGCAGCCGTGGGGACAGGGGGAACACTGAAGCTTTCTTT. This codes for CASSRGDRGNTEAFF.

The chain employs TRBV10-3 and TRBJ1-2, with 8 positions matching TRBD1. Germline CDR1 and CDR2: ENHRY and SYGVKD. The CDR3 contains 15 residues. V trimming: 10 bases; J trimming: 4 bases; junction bases outside the gene matches: 14. The CDR3 DNA reads as TGTGCCAGCAGCCCAGGACAGGGAATCATCTATGGCTACACCTTC. Protein product: CASSPGQGIIYGYTF.

This clonotype appeared many times. V gene TRBV10-2 combines with J gene TRBJ1-1; D unclear. Germline CDR1 WSHSY, CDR2 SAAADI. The CDR3 extends over 11 amino acids. Trimming left V 6 bases short and J 7 bases short, with 9 bases between. The CDR3, as DNA: TGCGCCAGCAGGATCTCAGGTGAAGCTTTCTTT. It translates to CASRISGEAFF.

This clonotype was seen more than once but under ten times. The CDR3 DNA follows: TGCGCCAGCAGCCCGATGCGCGGCGGCTACGAGCAGTACTTC. It specifies CASSPMRGGYEQYF. The chain couples TRBV5-1 to TRBJ2-7; unclear D gene. V lost 4 bases and J lost 3, with 14 bases in between. Germline CDR1 SGHRS, CDR2 YFSETQ. The CDR3 has 14 residues.

This clonotype has ten or more counts. The chain combines TRBV14 with TRBJ1-2; unclear D gene. With 0 bases removed from V and 8 bases from J, the gap between germline ends came to 7 bases. Germline-derived CDR1 and CDR2 are SGHDN and FVKESK. The CDR3 sequence is 12 residues long. The CDR3 DNA sequence: TGTGCCAGCAGCCAAGATTATTACGGCTACACCTTC. Encoded protein: CASSQDYYGYTF.

The rearrangement uses TRBV6-1 and TRBJ1-1; 7 nucleotides line up with TRBD1. The CDR3 is 14 amino acids. Germline loops: CDR1 MNHNS, CDR2 SASEGT. V lost 7 bases, J lost 3 bases, and 8 bases stayed unmatched. The CDR3 region is CASTGGEGDTEAFF. DNA of the CDR3: TGTGCCAGCACAGGGGGGGAAGGCGACACTGAAGCTTTCTTT.

This clonotype was detected only a few times. This chain connects TRBV6-1 to TRBJ1-1; D possibly corresponds to TRBD1 (6 bases). The V end lost 6 bases, the J end lost 0 bases, and 11 bases lay between the germline ends. Per germline, CDR1 MNHNS and CDR2 SASEGT. The CDR3 runs 14 residues. CDR3 loop: CASSEDRMNTEAFF. CDR3 nucleotide sequence: TGTGCCAGCAGCGAGGACAGAATGAACACTGAAGCTTTCTTT.

The chain couples TRBV19 to TRBJ1-5, with TRBD1 as a possible D gene (6 bases). This CDR3 region has 15 residues. V was trimmed by 7 bases and J by 6 bases, leaving 19 bases between them. Germline lookup yields CDR1 LNHDA and CDR2 SQIVND (reference sequence). CDR3 nucleotide sequence: TGTGCCAGTAAAAAAAACAGGGAGGTAGGTCAGCCCCAGCATTTT. Translating gives CASKKNREVGQPQHF.

This clonotype was counted only a few times. This chain links TRBV7-9 with TRBJ1-1, with 7 bases identical to TRBD1. CDR3 length: 13 amino acids. CDR1 is SEHNR and CDR2 is FQNEAQ in the germline V gene (reference sequence). Trimming at V came to 8 bases and at J to 0 bases, leaving 3 bases not matched to a gene. CDR3 sequence (DNA): TGTGCCAGCGGGGACAGAATGAACACTGAAGCTTTCTTT. This translates into CASGDRMNTEAFF.

V is TRBV7-2 and J is TRBJ2-7; D might be TRBD1 (6 bases). Germline V gene data show CDR1 as SGHTA and CDR2 as FQGNSA. V gave up 5 bases and J gave up 0 bases, with 11 bases separating them. The CDR3 has 14 residues. The CDR3 DNA sequence: TGTGCCAGCAGCCTCCGGGACACCTCCTACGAGCAGTACTTC. It encodes CASSLRDTSYEQYF.

This chain links TRBV12-3 or TRBV12-4 with TRBJ2-5; possibly TRBD2 for D (6 bases). The V gene lost 7 bases and the J gene lost 4 bases, with 16 bases spanning the gap. This CDR3 region has 14 residues. This CDR3 is CASTSPGRGETQYF. CDR3 DNA sequence: TGTGCCAGCACCTCTCCTGGGCGGGGAGAGACCCAGTACTTC.